These 18 T cell receptor beta chains share one sample of origin, sequenced in a study of radiation and T cells in renal cell carcinoma. TCRdb keeps only in-frame clones here, not all; method: immunoSEQ multiplex PCR. This sample carries more than 20,000 clones, 60% to 80% of them seen once, and the ten largest clones take approximately 40%. The time point denotes: baseline pretreatment blood. The treatment denotes: 15 Gy SBRT to primary tumor, nephrectomy 4 weeks later. The sample here was blood, taken from a patient whose treatment included radiotherapy and nephrectomy. Source of these receptors: a man in his 60s with renal cell carcinoma.

The J gene is TRBJ2-2, the V gene TRBV5-1; D remains ambiguous. Trimming removed 4 bases from V and 5 bases from J, with 12 bases in between. Per germline, CDR1 SGHRS and CDR2 YFSETQ. This CDR3 spans 14 amino acids. The DNA for the CDR3 is TGCGCCAGCAGCCAGATAGCAGTGACCGGGGAGCTGTTTTTT. Its translation is CASSQIAVTGELFF.

The rearrangement links TRBV29-1 to TRBJ2-1; D gene uncertain. This CDR3 contains 15 residues. Germline values: CDR1 SQVTM, CDR2 ANQGSEA. V was clipped by 5 bases and J by 0 bases, with 14 bases between them. Written as DNA, the CDR3 is TGCAGCGTTCAAGGCGGCCTCAGCTCCTACAATGAGCAGTTCTTC. This codes for CSVQGGLSSYNEQFF.

Concerning this clone itself: A junction end diverges from the germline sequence, so it may reflect a read error. The chain employs TRBV7-7 and TRBJ2-3, with 9 positions matching TRBD2. The CDR3 is 15 amino acids. The germline V gene has CDR1 SSHAT and CDR2 FNYEAQ (reference sequence). DNA of the CDR3: TGTGCTAGCAGCCCCGGGACTAGCCCCACAGATACGCAGTATTTT. Translated, it gives CASSPGTSPTDTQYF.

The chain uses TRBV7-2 and TRBJ2-3; D is perhaps TRBD1 (6 bases). Trimming took off 5 bases at V and 3 bases at J, with 27 bases between the two ends. The CDR3 length is 19 residues. Germline V lookup: CDR1 SGHTA, CDR2 FQGNSA. The CDR3 sequence is CASSQGDGTRGKGTDTQYF. CDR3 coding DNA: TGTGCCAGCAGCCAAGGGGATGGGACCAGGGGAAAAGGGACAGATACGCAGTATTTT.

This clone has only a few counts. The chain carries TRBV11-2 and TRBJ1-2; 8 bases line up with TRBD1. In germline, CDR1 is SGHAT, CDR2 FQNNGV. This CDR3 has 17 residues. V dropped 5 bases and J dropped 4; count of bases not matched to a gene: 15. CDR3 nucleotides: TGTGCCAGCAGCCTAAATCCCCGGGACAGGTCCGGCTATGGCTACACCTTC. It translates to CASSLNPRDRSGYGYTF.

The V and J genes are TRBV6-5 and TRBJ2-1; D remains unclear. The germline V gene has CDR1 MNHEY and CDR2 SVGAGI. The CDR3 runs 13 residues. Trimming removed 6 bases from V and 8 bases from J, with 14 bases in between. CDR3 amino acids: CASRLKSYHEQFF. In DNA form, the CDR3 reads TGTGCCAGCAGGCTTAAAAGCTATCATGAGCAGTTCTTC.

The chain joins TRBV29-1 to TRBJ2-2; possible D gene TRBD1, 6 bases. V was pared by 4 bases and J by 0 bases, with 9 bases between. The CDR3 extends over 14 amino acids. The V gene's germline CDR1 is SQVTM and CDR2 ANQGSEA. The CDR3 sequence: CSVAYRANTGELFF. The CDR3 DNA reads TGCAGCGTTGCGTACAGGGCGAACACCGGGGAGCTGTTTTTT.

This rearrangement joins TRBV6-6 to TRBJ2-7; D remains ambiguous. This CDR3 is built from 13 residues. Per germline, CDR1 MNHNY and CDR2 SVGAGI (reference sequence). With 5 bases removed from V and 3 bases from J, the gap between germline ends came to 11 bases. The CDR3 DNA follows: TGTGCCAGCAGTATTAAGGGCGGCTACGAGCAGTACTTC. This gives the protein CASSIKGGYEQYF.

This clone occurred once. V and J are TRBV19 and TRBJ1-1; D not resolved. V was pared by 2 bases and J by 2 bases, with 0 bases between. This CDR3 is built from 11 residues. The germline gives CDR1 LNHDA, CDR2 SQIVND (reference sequence). The CDR3 DNA sequence: TGTGCCAGTAGTATAAACACTGAAGCTTTCTTT. Translation: CASSINTEAFF. Together with reference TRBV19 and TRBJ1-1, the CDR3 gives the full variable domain: DGGITQSPKYLFRKEGQNVTLSCEQNLNHDAMYWYRQDPGQGLRLIYYSQIVNDFQKGDIAEGYSVSREKKESFPLTVTSAQKNPTAFYLCASSINTEAFFGQGTRLTVV.

The rearrangement joins TRBV5-1 to TRBJ2-5; 9 bases map to TRBD2. The germline V gene encodes CDR1 SGHRS and CDR2 YFSETQ. The CDR3 spans 16 residues. V trimming: 9 bases; J trimming: 1 base; junction bases outside the gene matches: 13. CDR3 DNA: TGCGCCACCCAGAACACCCATAGCGGGAGCCAAGAGACCCAGTACTTC. This translates into CATQNTHSGSQETQYF.

This chain joins TRBV6-1 and TRBJ2-7; 10 positions agree with TRBD1. The CDR3 runs to 16 residues. J was trimmed by 2 bases and V by 3 bases; bases with no gene match: 7. Germline-derived CDR1 and CDR2 are MNHNS and SASEGT. This CDR3 reads CASSDTGTGVPYEQYF. The CDR3 bases are TGTGCCAGCAGTGATACCGGGACAGGGGTCCCCTACGAGCAGTACTTC.

This chain joins TRBV5-1 and TRBJ2-3; 14 bases line up with TRBD2. The J segment lost 5 bases and the V segment lost 2 bases, leaving 7 bases of the junction unmatched. The CDR3 sequence is 17 residues long. Germline V gene sequence: CDR1 SGHRS, CDR2 YFSETQ. The CDR3 spells CASSFGTSGSFIDTQYF. The CDR3 region has the DNA TGCGCCAGCAGCTTCGGGACTAGCGGGAGTTTTATAGATACGCAGTATTTT. The whole variable domain, remainder taken from reference TRBV5-1 and TRBJ2-3, is KAGVTQTPRYLIKTRGQQVTLSCSPISGHRSVSWYQQTPGQGLQFLFEYFSETQRNKGNFPGRFSGRQFSNSRSEMNVSTLELGDSALYLCASSFGTSGSFIDTQYFGPGTRLTVL.

This chain joins TRBV6-1 and TRBJ1-1; D is undetermined. V dropped 7 bases and J dropped 2 bases, with 8 bases sitting between them. Germline CDR1 reads MNHNS; CDR2 reads SASEGT. The CDR3 runs to 12 residues. The CDR3 protein is CASNPGNTEAFF. CDR3 DNA sequence: TGTGCCAGCAATCCAGGTAACACTGAAGCTTTCTTT.

The genes are TRBV18 and TRBJ2-7; 8 nucleotides agree with TRBD2. The V segment lost 3 bases and the J segment 3 bases; nucleotides outside the gene matches: 7. This CDR3 region has 15 residues. CDR1 is KGHSH, CDR2 LQKENI, per germline. CDR3 in DNA: TGTGCCAGCTCACCGTCTACTAGCGGCGACTACGAGCAGTACTTC. This codes for CASSPSTSGDYEQYF.

Of note for this clone: The same CDR3 arises from other DNA sequences in this sample as well. The J gene is TRBJ2-7, the V gene TRBV18; D is unresolved. The CDR3 contains 13 residues. Trimming removed 0 bases at V and 0 bases at J, with 3 bases between. Per germline, CDR1 KGHSH and CDR2 LQKENI. The chain's CDR3 is CASSPPSSYEQYF. The CDR3 DNA sequence: TGTGCCAGCTCACCACCGTCCTCCTACGAGCAGTACTTC.

The CDR3 loop is CASSLGSGRGTDTQYF. The CDR3 coding sequence is TGTGCCAGCAGCTTGGGGAGCGGGAGAGGCACAGATACGCAGTATTTT. The J gene is TRBJ2-3, the V gene TRBV5-6, with 8 nucleotides matching TRBD2. V trimming: 0 bases; J trimming: 1 base; junction bases outside the gene matches: 4. Germline V gene lookup returns CDR1 SGHDT and CDR2 YYEEEE. This CDR3 has 16 residues. The full variable domain, rest sourced from reference TRBV5-6 and TRBJ2-3, is DAGVTQSPTHLIKTRGQQVTLRCSPKSGHDTVSWYQQALGQGPQFIFQYYEEEERQRGNFPDRFSGHQFPNYSSELNVNALLLGDSALYLCASSLGSGRGTDTQYFGPGTRLTVL.

J is TRBJ2-2 and V is TRBV18, with a tentative D call TRBD1 (6 bases). The CDR3 is made up of 16 amino acids. With 2 bases removed from V and 1 base from J, the gap between germline ends came to 11 bases. Germline-derived CDR1 and CDR2 are KGHSH and LQKENI. The chain's CDR3 is CASSPRGIGNTGELFF. Here the CDR3 DNA reads TGTGCCAGCTCACCAAGGGGGATCGGGAACACCGGGGAGCTGTTTTTT.

This chain joins TRBV7-2 and TRBJ1-2, with TRBD1 identical over 7 bases. The J segment lost 1 base and the V segment lost 5 bases, leaving 7 bases of the junction unmatched. The germline gives CDR1 SGHTA, CDR2 FQGNSA. The CDR3 is made up of 15 amino acids. This CDR3 is CASSENRGFNYGYTF. Here the CDR3 DNA reads TGTGCCAGCAGCGAAAACAGGGGATTTAACTATGGCTACACCTTC.